Presented here are 18 T cell receptor beta chains from one specimen sequenced in a study of blood T cell repertoires in COVID-19. The repertoire was sequenced with immunoSEQ multiplex PCR; TCRdb's copy has only in-frame clones and lacks some. The table lists 150,000 or so clones, about 80% of them singletons. The sequencing sample was made of peripheral blood. These receptors originate from a woman aged 60-75 years with acute or convalescent COVID-19.

The chain carries TRBV28 and TRBJ1-1; D not certain. The germline V gene encodes CDR1 MDHEN and CDR2 SYDVKM. The CDR3 runs 12 residues. The V end lost 5 bases, the J end lost 7 bases, and 11 bases lay between the germline ends. The CDR3 DNA reads TGTGCCAGCAGTCCCCGGCGGCTTGAAGCTTTCTTT. Its translation: CASSPRRLEAFF.

This chain joins TRBV6-5 and TRBJ2-5, with D hard to call. In germline, CDR1 is MNHEY, CDR2 SVGAGI. This CDR3 is built from 14 residues. With 4 bases removed from V and 5 bases from J, the gap between germline ends came to 14 bases. The CDR3 coding sequence is TGTGCCAGCAGTTCCCGGGTCGGTTGGGAGACCCAGTACTTC. Its translation: CASSSRVGWETQYF.

J is TRBJ2-5 and V is TRBV27; 14 bases line up with TRBD2. The CDR3 covers 20 residues. Looked up from germline, CDR1 is MNHEY and CDR2 is SMNVEV (reference sequence). The V segment lost 5 bases and the J segment 4 bases; nucleotides outside the gene matches: 18. The CDR3 DNA follows: TGTGCCAGCAGTCCCACCGGACTAGCGGGAGGACAAAGCTATTCAGAGACCCAGTACTTC. Translation gives CASSPTGLAGGQSYSETQYF.

The chain links TRBV7-9 to TRBJ2-2; D remains ambiguous. The CDR3 is 17 residues long. The germline CDR1 and CDR2 sequences are SEHNR and FQNEAQ (reference sequence). Trimming left V 5 bases short and J 0 bases short, with 16 bases between. Here the CDR3 DNA reads TGTGCCAGCAGCCCCCCCGCAGGTTGGGCGAACACCGGGGAGCTGTTTTTT. It specifies CASSPPAGWANTGELFF.

This CDR3 is CASSLGGSGANVLTF. The CDR3 region has the DNA TGTGCCAGCAGCTTAGGAGGGTCTGGGGCCAACGTCCTGACTTTC. The genes are TRBV7-2 and TRBJ2-6; weak D call: TRBD2 (5 bases). Trimming took off 1 base at V and 1 base at J, with 5 bases between the two ends. Germline-derived CDR1 and CDR2 are SGHTA and FQGNSA. CDR3 length equals 15 residues.

The chain uses TRBV11-3 and TRBJ2-3, with a possible D match to TRBD2 (5 bases). Between the trimmed V and J ends, which lost 5 bases and 4 bases, there was a span of 22 bases. The CDR3 length is 17 residues. Germline CDR1 SGHNT, CDR2 YENEEA. The CDR3, as DNA: TGTGCCAGCAGCCCTATAGTCATTCCTAGCCGGCCAGATACGCAGTATTTT. Translation gives CASSPIVIPSRPDTQYF.

V usage is TRBV12-3 or TRBV12-4 and J usage is TRBJ1-2, with 7 bases lining up with TRBD1. The CDR3 totals 13 residues. V dropped 3 bases and J dropped 4; count of bases not matched to a gene: 2. CDR3 in DNA: TGTGCCAGCAGTTTCAACAGGGGCTATGGCTACACCTTC. Translation: CASSFNRGYGYTF.

The CDR3 DNA follows: TGCGCCAGCAGCCTATATTCCGGGACAGGGGGGCCCTACAATGAGCAGTTCTTC. This gives the protein CASSLYSGTGGPYNEQFF. This rearrangement joins TRBV4-3 to TRBJ2-1; 11 bases line up with TRBD1. This CDR3 spans 18 amino acids. V shed 4 bases, J shed 2 bases, and the junction held 10 bases outside the gene matches. Per the germline V gene, CDR1 is LGHNA and CDR2 is YSLEER.

In this sample, this clone turned up once. The rearrangement uses TRBV5-1 and TRBJ1-1, with 8 bases fitting TRBD1. CDR3 size: 13 residues. V lost 2 bases and J lost 4; bases outside the gene matches: 1. CDR1 is SGHRS, CDR2 YFSETQ, per germline. CDR3 residues: CASSFQGATEAFF. CDR3 DNA: TGCGCCAGCAGCTTCCAGGGGGCCACTGAAGCTTTCTTT.

This clone was observed once. This sequence joins TRBV7-9 and TRBJ2-5; D might be TRBD1 (5 bases). The CDR3 is 15 amino acids. Germline assignment: CDR1 SEHNR and CDR2 FQNEAQ (reference sequence). V lost 5 bases to trimming and J lost 2 bases, with 15 bases between them. In nucleotides, the CDR3 is TGTGCCAGCAGCCGGATGGGGCTGCCTCAAGAGACCCAGTACTTC. Its protein product is CASSRMGLPQETQYF.

This chain uses TRBV28 with TRBJ2-2, with 7 bases lining up with TRBD2. Germline CDR1 is MDHEN and CDR2 is SYDVKM. Unmatched junction bases numbered 5, after V lost 6 bases and J lost 4 bases. This CDR3 region has 14 residues. DNA of the CDR3: TGTGCCAGCAGCAGGACTAGTGGCACCGGGGAGCTGTTTTTT. This gives the protein CASSRTSGTGELFF.

In DNA form, the CDR3 reads TGTGCCAGCAGTTTAGCTCCAGGGTGGGGCTACACCTTC. Translation: CASSLAPGWGYTF. The J gene is TRBJ1-2, the V gene TRBV27; TRBD1 might be the D (5 bases). The CDR3 runs 13 residues. Germline V CDR1 and CDR2: MNHEY, SMNVEV (reference sequence). With 2 bases removed from V and 8 bases from J, the gap between germline ends came to 12 bases.

The rearrangement links TRBV11-2 to TRBJ2-7; the match to TRBD1 covers 8 bases. Germline CDR1 reads SGHAT; CDR2 reads FQNNGV. Trimming cost V 0 bases and J 5 bases; bases outside gene matches: 15. The CDR3 totals 18 residues. The CDR3 nucleotides read TGTGCCAGCAGCTTAGATCTATGGGCTGGCAGGGGGCGTGACGAGCAGTACTTC. Protein: CASSLDLWAGRGRDEQYF.

The chain combines TRBV5-1 with TRBJ1-1, with 8 bases matching TRBD1. Germline CDR1 is SGHRS and CDR2 is YFSETQ. V trimming: 0 bases; J trimming: 6 bases; junction bases outside the gene matches: 4. The CDR3 has 14 residues. The CDR3 is CASSLGGQGAEAFF. CDR3 sequence (DNA): TGCGCCAGCAGCTTGGGTGGACAGGGCGCTGAAGCTTTCTTT.

The CDR3 spells CSVVDSLNQPQHF. DNA for the CDR3: TGCAGCGTCGTGGACAGCCTTAATCAGCCCCAGCATTTT. This rearrangement joins TRBV29-1 to TRBJ1-5; possibly TRBD1 for D (6 bases). V lost 6 bases and J lost 4, with 13 bases in between. The CDR3 totals 13 residues. CDR1 is SQVTM and CDR2 is ANQGSEA in the germline V gene.

The V and J genes are TRBV6-5 and TRBJ2-2; the match to TRBD2 covers 8 bases. Trimming removed 10 bases from V and 2 bases from J; junction bases left unmatched: 6. Germline V gene lookup returns CDR1 MNHEY and CDR2 SVGAGI. The CDR3 runs to 14 residues. The CDR3 is CATPTSANTGELFF. In DNA, the CDR3 is TGTGCCACCCCGACTAGCGCCAACACCGGGGAGCTGTTTTTT.

The chain employs TRBV30 and TRBJ1-2, with 7 nucleotides matching TRBD1. CDR3 length: 17 amino acids. Losses at the gene ends were 2 bases for V and 0 bases for J; bases not matched to a gene: 12. In germline, CDR1 is GTSNPN, CDR2 SVGIG (reference sequence). The CDR3 DNA is TGTGCCTGGAGTACGTCCGGGACAGCGATAACTAACTATGGCTACACCTTC. It encodes CAWSTSGTAITNYGYTF.

The gene calls are TRBV28 and TRBJ2-7; TRBD1 agrees at 7 bases. The CDR3 consists of 14 residues. Trimming removed 6 bases from V and 0 bases from J; junction bases left unmatched: 5. CDR1 is MDHEN, CDR2 SYDVKM, per germline. Here the CDR3 DNA reads TGTGCCAGCAGACGACAGGGAGACTCCTACGAGCAGTACTTC. Translated, it gives CASRRQGDSYEQYF. The whole variable domain, filled in from reference TRBV28 and TRBJ2-7, reads DVKVTQSSRYLVKRTGEKVFLECVQDMDHENMFWYRQDPGLGLRLIYFSYDVKMKEKGDIPEGYSVSREKKERFSLILESASTNQTSMYLCASRRQGDSYEQYFGPGTRLTVT.